Detailed here is one TCR beta chain. Its antigen specificity is not known. Base qualities were left out, and no much larger clone turns up one base away. The sample originates from a study of blood T cell repertoires in COVID-19 (dated by TCRdb to about 2020). Regarding the research as a whole: Samples covering the acute and convalescent phases of COVID-19 were provided by collaborators in the United States, Italy and Spain. The material from the prospective study consisted of cDNA or gDNA derived from T cells, B-cell-depleted T cells, or PBMCs. The dataset comprised deeply sampled blood TCRbeta repertoires from subjects exposed to, actively infected with, or recovered from COVID-19. A freely available public database, intended as a resource for researchers studying the immune response to SARS-CoV-2, is where the repertoires were released. Samples came from the ongoing ImmuneRACE study (first 160 participants) plus 1,254 subjects from 6 global collaborators. A de-identified subject ID, COVID-19 status, age in years and sex were almost always included in the sample metadata. Where available, HLA class I and class II types were taken from metadata supplied by the sample provider and were not determined by assay-based typing.

Overall study outcomes, separate from this receptor: Clinical and demographic metadata were provided uncurated, with the amount varying by source and participant.

Between the V and J ends, shortened by 4 bases and 2 bases respectively, the junction contains 6 bases. The cysteine opens and the phenylalanine closes a CDR3 of 14 amino acids. The entry retains the CDR3 DNA only, 42 bases that are in frame from base 1. The germline V gene supplies CDR1 MNHEY and CDR2 SVGAGI. TCRbeta CDR3 regions were amplified from genomic DNA by means of the immunoSEQ Assay, a bias-controlled multiplex PCR. In the authors' own workflow: Nucleated cell counts per sample were estimated from amplification of reference gene primers within the assay. To quantify the absolute abundance of each unique TCRbeta CDR3 rearrangement, sequence reads were collapsed and filtered. For each sample, productive Simpson clonality was calculated as the square root of Simpson's diversity index across productive rearrangements. This is the immuneACCESS table as TCRdb keeps it, with only in-frame sequences that have V and J called. A part of the clones is gone; compared with another copy, unresolved V genes explain less than half, and the rest is unexplained. V, J and clone size derive from that table, while D and trimming were established from the DNA sequence. The sample table records about 64,000 clones; 72% of these occur just once. Around 54% of the sample lies in the top ten.

In the prospective study, participants were about 18 to 90 years old, resided in around 25 geographic areas of the United States, and were enrolled through a virtual design. Cohort assignment in the prospective study relied on participant-reported clinical history from a screening survey and a study questionnaire. A participant counted as exposed if, within 2 weeks of entering the study, that participant had been in contact with someone who had a PCR-confirmed or clinician-diagnosed COVID-19 case. Each participant in the prospective study had whole blood, serum and a nasopharyngeal or oropharyngeal swab collected by mobile phlebotomists. Prospective study participants could optionally give additional blood draws and questionnaires over an approximately two-month period. Prospective study blood samples were shipped either frozen or at room temperature before DNA extraction.

This receptor was taken from a woman in her sixties or seventies who had been exposed to COVID-19. The sequencing input was PBMCs or T cells enriched from blood (not recorded which). The chain joins TRBV6-5 to TRBJ1-6; a tentative D call is TRBD1 (5 bases match). The CDR3 amino acid sequence is: CASSSGPYNSPLHF. The DNA sequence is TGTGCCAGCAGTTCAGGGCCCTATAATTCACCCCTCCACTTT.